This is a list of T cell receptor beta chains from one sample in a study of control samples from healthy donors and cancer patients. Profiled with immunoSEQ multiplex PCR; TCRdb holds only in-frame clones, not every one. The table has more than 95,000 clones, roughly 89% seen once. Sequencing was performed on PBMCs. All receptors come from a man aged 55 to 70 with lung cancer. CDR3s include the opening cysteine and the closing phenylalanine or tryptophan. Each record gives: V gene, D gene, clone size, J gene, CDR3 protein, CDR3 DNA. The D gene is left open where the match is weak. Clone size appears in some rows only: once, few, many, or a class for an expanded clone.

V gene: TRBV5-1
D gene: NA
clone size: NA
J gene: TRBJ2-5
CDR3 protein: CASSLMLQETQYF
CDR3 DNA: TGCGCCAGCAGCTTAATGTTACAAGAGACCCAGTACTTC

V gene: TRBV6-5
D gene: NA
clone size: NA
J gene: TRBJ1-1
CDR3 protein: CASSHREYTEAFF
CDR3 DNA: TGTGCCAGCAGTCACAGGGAATACACTGAAGCTTTCTTT

V gene: TRBV29-1
D gene: NA
clone size: NA
J gene: TRBJ1-1
CDR3 protein: CSAGTVNTEAFF
CDR3 DNA: TGCAGCGCAGGGACGGTTAACACTGAAGCTTTCTTT

V gene: TRBV5-8
D gene: TRBD1
clone size: NA
J gene: TRBJ1-1
CDR3 protein: CASSLRGQENGAFF
CDR3 DNA: TGTGCCAGCAGCTTGAGGGGGCAGGAAAACGGGGCTTTCTTT

V gene: TRBV5-1
D gene: NA
clone size: few
J gene: TRBJ2-7
CDR3 protein: CASSLVVQPYEQYF
CDR3 DNA: TGCGCCAGCAGCTTGGTGGTACAGCCCTACGAGCAGTACTTC

V gene: TRBV10-3
D gene: NA
clone size: once
J gene: TRBJ2-5
CDR3 protein: CAISESRGAETQYF
CDR3 DNA: TGTGCCATCAGTGAGTCGAGAGGAGCGGAGACCCAGTACTTC

V gene: TRBV30
D gene: TRBD1
clone size: NA
J gene: TRBJ1-5
CDR3 protein: CAWSLQGPRRPQHF
CDR3 DNA: TGTGCCTGGAGTTTACAGGGGCCTCGGCGGCCCCAGCATTTT

V gene: TRBV15
D gene: NA
clone size: NA
J gene: TRBJ1-2
CDR3 protein: CATSREEGLGGYTF
CDR3 DNA: TGTGCCACCAGCAGAGAGGAGGGATTGGGCGGCTACACCTTC

V gene: TRBV10-3
D gene: TRBD1
clone size: NA
J gene: TRBJ2-3
CDR3 protein: CAISERGTASTDTQYF
CDR3 DNA: TGTGCCATCAGTGAGAGGGGGACAGCTAGCACAGATACGCAGTATTTT

V gene: TRBV7-9
D gene: TRBD1
clone size: few
J gene: TRBJ1-1
CDR3 protein: CASSLGTAQLTEAFF
CDR3 DNA: TGTGCCAGCAGCCTGGGGACAGCTCAACTCACTGAAGCTTTCTTT

V gene: TRBV5-4
D gene: TRBD1
clone size: NA
J gene: TRBJ1-4
CDR3 protein: CASSSGQGAREKLFF
CDR3 DNA: TGTGCCAGCAGCTCGGGACAGGGGGCGCGAGAAAAACTGTTTTTT

V gene: TRBV7-8
D gene: NA
clone size: once
J gene: TRBJ1-5
CDR3 protein: CASSLGGGWPQHF
CDR3 DNA: TGTGCCAGCAGCTTAGGGGGGGGGTGGCCCCAGCATTTT

V gene: TRBV18
D gene: NA
clone size: NA
J gene: TRBJ2-3
CDR3 protein: CASSLSGGVSTDTQYF
CDR3 DNA: TGTGCCAGCTCACTCTCAGGCGGGGTGAGCACAGATACGCAGTATTTT

V gene: TRBV30
D gene: NA
clone size: NA
J gene: TRBJ2-1
CDR3 protein: CAWRLGGNEQFF
CDR3 DNA: TGTGCCTGGAGATTAGGGGGTAATGAGCAGTTCTTC

V gene: TRBV3-1/TRBV3-2
D gene: TRBD2
clone size: NA
J gene: TRBJ2-1
CDR3 protein: CASSQQSVAGGREQFF
CDR3 DNA: TGTGCCAGCAGCCAGCAGTCGGTGGCGGGGGGAAGAGAGCAGTTCTTC

V gene: TRBV5-1
D gene: NA
clone size: NA
J gene: TRBJ1-1
CDR3 protein: CASSSDMNTEAFF
CDR3 DNA: TGCGCCAGCAGCAGTGACATGAACACTGAAGCTTTCTTT

V gene: TRBV29-1
D gene: NA
clone size: NA
J gene: TRBJ1-2
CDR3 protein: CSVGGDLYGYTF
CDR3 DNA: TGCAGCGTGGGGGGGGATCTCTATGGCTACACCTTC

V gene: TRBV4-1
D gene: NA
clone size: NA
J gene: TRBJ1-6
CDR3 protein: CASSQETQGGSPLHF
CDR3 DNA: TGCGCCAGCAGCCAAGAAACCCAGGGAGGTTCACCCCTCCACTTT

V gene: TRBV29-1
D gene: NA
clone size: NA
J gene: TRBJ2-7
CDR3 protein: CSAGTSYEQYF
CDR3 DNA: TGCAGCGCCGGGACCTCCTACGAGCAGTACTTC

V gene: TRBV11-1
D gene: NA
clone size: NA
J gene: TRBJ1-1
CDR3 protein: CASSARPIGEAFF
CDR3 DNA: TGTGCCAGCAGCGCCCGGCCCATCGGCGAAGCTTTCTTT

V gene: TRBV30
D gene: NA
clone size: NA
J gene: TRBJ1-4
CDR3 protein: CAWSVRGGDEKLFF
CDR3 DNA: TGTGCCTGGAGTGTAAGGGGGGGCGATGAAAAACTGTTTTTT

V gene: TRBV6-4
D gene: NA
clone size: NA
J gene: TRBJ2-3
CDR3 protein: CASSASLYTDTQYF
CDR3 DNA: TGTGCCAGCAGTGCTTCCCTTTACACAGATACGCAGTATTTT

V gene: TRBV25-1
D gene: TRBD1
clone size: NA
J gene: TRBJ2-3
CDR3 protein: CASSGRGTDTQYF
CDR3 DNA: TGTGCCAGCAGCGGCAGGGGGACAGATACGCAGTATTTT

V gene: TRBV30
D gene: NA
clone size: NA
J gene: TRBJ2-2
CDR3 protein: CAYEGGQINTGELFF
CDR3 DNA: TGTGCTTACGAGGGGGGGCAGATAAACACCGGGGAGCTGTTTTTT

V gene: TRBV9
D gene: TRBD1
clone size: NA
J gene: TRBJ2-1
CDR3 protein: CASSVGPGGLGNEQFF
CDR3 DNA: TGTGCCAGCAGCGTAGGCCCAGGGGGCTTGGGGAATGAGCAGTTCTTC

V gene: TRBV3-1/TRBV3-2
D gene: NA
clone size: NA
J gene: TRBJ2-2
CDR3 protein: CASSFRGAAGELFF
CDR3 DNA: TGTGCCAGCAGCTTCCGGGGGGCAGCCGGGGAGCTGTTTTTT

V gene: TRBV27
D gene: NA
clone size: NA
J gene: TRBJ1-6
CDR3 protein: CASSSGTGGRSPLHF
CDR3 DNA: TGTGCCAGCAGTTCGGGGACGGGGGGCCGATCACCCCTCCACTTT

V gene: TRBV11-3
D gene: NA
clone size: once
J gene: TRBJ1-4
CDR3 protein: CASSLDSSEKLFF
CDR3 DNA: TGTGCCAGCAGCTTAGATAGTTCTGAAAAACTGTTTTTT

V gene: TRBV7-7
D gene: NA
clone size: NA
J gene: TRBJ2-1
CDR3 protein: CASSLGLRLGANEQFF
CDR3 DNA: TGTGCCAGCAGCTTAGGGCTAAGACTAGGGGCCAATGAGCAGTTCTTC

V gene: TRBV25-1
D gene: NA
clone size: NA
J gene: TRBJ2-3
CDR3 protein: CASSDNRLSTDTQYF
CDR3 DNA: TGTGCCAGCAGTGATAATCGTCTTAGCACAGATACGCAGTATTTT

V gene: TRBV18
D gene: NA
clone size: NA
J gene: TRBJ1-5
CDR3 protein: CASSPPGGGSNQPQHF
CDR3 DNA: TGTGCCAGCTCACCACCGGGTGGGGGGAGCAATCAGCCCCAGCATTTT

V gene: TRBV5-1
D gene: TRBD1
clone size: NA
J gene: TRBJ1-2
CDR3 protein: CASRFPGTGVHGYTF
CDR3 DNA: TGCGCCAGCAGGTTTCCGGGGACAGGGGTCCATGGCTACACCTTC

V gene: TRBV11-3
D gene: NA
clone size: once
J gene: TRBJ2-5
CDR3 protein: CASSQGPTLETQYF
CDR3 DNA: TGTGCCAGCAGCCAAGGGCCAACCCTAGAGACCCAGTACTTC

V gene: TRBV2
D gene: NA
clone size: NA
J gene: TRBJ2-3
CDR3 protein: CASSEALIGGLPTDTQYF
CDR3 DNA: TGTGCCAGCAGTGAAGCGCTCATAGGGGGGTTACCAACAGATACGCAGTATTTT

V gene: TRBV7-2
D gene: NA
clone size: NA
J gene: TRBJ2-1
CDR3 protein: CASSLFSPALNNEQFF
CDR3 DNA: TGTGCCAGCAGCTTATTTTCGCCAGCGCTGAACAATGAGCAGTTCTTC

V gene: TRBV7-2
D gene: NA
clone size: NA
J gene: TRBJ1-5
CDR3 protein: CASSLFEANSNQPQHF
CDR3 DNA: TGTGCCAGCAGCTTATTCGAAGCCAATAGCAATCAGCCCCAGCATTTT

V gene: TRBV20-1
D gene: NA
clone size: NA
J gene: TRBJ1-6
CDR3 protein: CSASIESGYNSPLHF
CDR3 DNA: TGCAGTGCTAGTATTGAGTCAGGCTATAATTCACCCCTCCACTTT

V gene: TRBV4-2
D gene: TRBD1
clone size: NA
J gene: TRBJ2-6
CDR3 protein: CASSQETGGSGANVLTF
CDR3 DNA: TGTGCCAGCAGCCAAGAAACAGGGGGCTCTGGGGCCAACGTCCTGACTTTC

V gene: TRBV9
D gene: NA
clone size: NA
J gene: TRBJ1-6
CDR3 protein: CASSGTGYNSPLHF
CDR3 DNA: TGTGCCAGCAGCGGTACAGGGTATAATTCACCCCTCCACTTT

V gene: TRBV7-2
D gene: NA
clone size: NA
J gene: TRBJ2-7
CDR3 protein: CASSFKGVNEQYF
CDR3 DNA: TGTGCCAGCAGCTTTAAAGGGGTAAACGAGCAGTACTTC

V gene: TRBV2
D gene: TRBD1
clone size: NA
J gene: TRBJ2-3
CDR3 protein: CASSRGQGGTDTQYF
CDR3 DNA: TGTGCCAGCAGTAGGGGACAGGGAGGGACAGATACGCAGTATTTT

V gene: TRBV2
D gene: NA
clone size: NA
J gene: TRBJ2-5
CDR3 protein: CASSESLAGGTQYF
CDR3 DNA: TGTGCCAGCAGTGAATCCTTGGCGGGTGGGACCCAGTACTTC

V gene: TRBV4-1
D gene: NA
clone size: NA
J gene: TRBJ2-3
CDR3 protein: CASSEGLNNPDTQYF
CDR3 DNA: TGCGCCAGCAGCGAGGGACTTAATAACCCGGATACGCAGTATTTT

V gene: TRBV6-4
D gene: NA
clone size: few
J gene: TRBJ2-3
CDR3 protein: CASRAPGERGQYF
CDR3 DNA: TGTGCCAGCAGAGCTCCCGGGGAAAGGGGGCAGTATTTT

V gene: TRBV7-9
D gene: NA
clone size: NA
J gene: TRBJ1-1
CDR3 protein: CASSPQAANTEAFF
CDR3 DNA: TGTGCCAGCAGCCCGCAGGCGGCGAACACTGAAGCTTTCTTT

V gene: TRBV5-1
D gene: NA
clone size: once
J gene: TRBJ1-2
CDR3 protein: CASSRGSGVSNYGYTF
CDR3 DNA: TGCGCCAGCAGCCGCGGCTCAGGGGTTTCCAACTATGGCTACACCTTC

V gene: TRBV7-2
D gene: NA
clone size: NA
J gene: TRBJ1-6
CDR3 protein: CASSPGGTSLRAYNSPLHF
CDR3 DNA: TGTGCCAGCAGCCCAGGAGGGACCTCTCTCAGGGCTTATAATTCACCCCTCCACTTT

V gene: TRBV6-4
D gene: NA
clone size: NA
J gene: TRBJ2-6
CDR3 protein: CASSKSDSSGANVLTF
CDR3 DNA: TGTGCCAGCAGTAAATCCGACAGCTCTGGGGCCAACGTCCTGACTTTC